This TCR beta chain was obtained from a study of blood T cell repertoires in COVID-19. Study overall: In each case, the material was cDNA or gDNA derived from T cells, B-cell-depleted T cells, or PBMCs.

Germline V lookup: CDR1 GTSNPN, CDR2 SVGIG (reference sequence). The ends lost 4 bases at V and 9 bases at J; junction bases unmatched: 5. The CDR3 contains 13 residues. TCRdb's copy holds only in-frame clones and misses some; the assay was immunoSEQ multiplex PCR. The repertoire includes approximately 100,000 clones, 75% to 90% of them detected once, and about 6.6% sits in the top ten. The clonotype was recovered from a woman aged 45-60 years with acute or convalescent COVID-19. V usage is TRBV30 and J usage is TRBJ1-6; 8 bases are shared with TRBD1. Source material: peripheral blood. CDR3 DNA: TGTGCCTGGAAAGGGACAGGTAGTTCACCCCTCCACTTT. The encoded protein is CAWKGTGSSPLHF.